This T cell receptor (beta chain) is from a study of blood T cell repertoires in COVID-19. Measured with immunoSEQ multiplex PCR; TCRdb has only the in-frame clones, and not every one. Of about 230,000 clones in the sample, just over 85% were seen once. The length of the CDR3 is 14 residues. Trimming took 4 bases from V and 7 from J, leaving 15 bases between them. Germline assignment: CDR1 KGHSH and CDR2 LQKENI. The clonotype was recovered from a man in his fifties with COVID-19, enrolled during active disease. The rearrangement joins TRBV18 to TRBJ2-3; maybe TRBD1 (5 bases). The sequenced material came from peripheral blood. The CDR3 reads CASSLEQVYNTQYF. CDR3 nucleotide sequence: TGTGCCAGCTCACTCGAACAGGTTTACAATACGCAGTATTTT.